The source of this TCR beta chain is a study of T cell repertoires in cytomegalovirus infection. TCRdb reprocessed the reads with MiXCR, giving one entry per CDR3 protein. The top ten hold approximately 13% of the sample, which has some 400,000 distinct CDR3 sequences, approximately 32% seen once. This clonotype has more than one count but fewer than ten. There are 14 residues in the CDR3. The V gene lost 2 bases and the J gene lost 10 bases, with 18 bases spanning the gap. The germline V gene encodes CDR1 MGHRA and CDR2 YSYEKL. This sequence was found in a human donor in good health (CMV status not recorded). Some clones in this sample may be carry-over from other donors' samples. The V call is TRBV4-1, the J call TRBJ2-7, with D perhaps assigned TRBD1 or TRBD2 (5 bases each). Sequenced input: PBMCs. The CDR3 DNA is TGCGCCAGCAGCCAATCCCTGGGACCAAAGGAACAGTACTTC. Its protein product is CASSQSLGPKEQYF.